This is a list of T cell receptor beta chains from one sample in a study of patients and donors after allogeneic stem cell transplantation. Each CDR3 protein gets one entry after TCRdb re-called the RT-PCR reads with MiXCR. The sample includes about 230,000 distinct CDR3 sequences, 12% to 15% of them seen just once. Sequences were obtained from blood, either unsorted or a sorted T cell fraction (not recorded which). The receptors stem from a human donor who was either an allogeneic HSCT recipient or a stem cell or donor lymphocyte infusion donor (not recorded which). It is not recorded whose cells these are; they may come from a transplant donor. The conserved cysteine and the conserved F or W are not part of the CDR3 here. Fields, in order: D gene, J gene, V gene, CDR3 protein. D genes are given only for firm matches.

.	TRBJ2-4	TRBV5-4	ASSLRALGGPPTKNIQY
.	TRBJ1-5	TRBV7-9	ASSLQGSIQPQH
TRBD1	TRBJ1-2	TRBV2	ASTLISGQNTNYGYT
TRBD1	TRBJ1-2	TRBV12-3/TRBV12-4	ASSPGQGGFGGYT
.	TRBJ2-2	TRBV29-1	SAGTVNTGELF
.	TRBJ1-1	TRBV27	ASSQTPRTEAF
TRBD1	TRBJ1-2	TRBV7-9	ASSLRGPPYGYT
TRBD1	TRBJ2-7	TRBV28	ASRQGLAYEQY
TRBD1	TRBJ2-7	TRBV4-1	ASSQVDRGLVEQY
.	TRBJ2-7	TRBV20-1	SARTLLSGSPYEQY
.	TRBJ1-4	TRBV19	ASSIATDYEKLF
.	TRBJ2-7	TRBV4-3	ASSQGRHSYEQY
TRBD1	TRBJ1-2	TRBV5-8	ASIPWPRTGYGYT
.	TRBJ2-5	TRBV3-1	ASSQGGYETQY
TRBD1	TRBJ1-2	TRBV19	ASTDGTGANYGYT
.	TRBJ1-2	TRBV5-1	ASSFRLNYGYT
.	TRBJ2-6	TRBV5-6	ASSSYVPSGANVLT
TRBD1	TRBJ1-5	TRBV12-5	ASGLHTGGGRWSQPQH
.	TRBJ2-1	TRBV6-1	ASTPGTPYNEQF
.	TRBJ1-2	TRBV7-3	ASSPKTSTSGGYT
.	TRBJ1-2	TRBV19	ASSRTEVGYT
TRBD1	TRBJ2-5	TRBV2	ASSFRDRGGETQY
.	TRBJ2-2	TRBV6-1	ASSEGGTGELF
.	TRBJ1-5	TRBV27	ASRFGGQVQGPQH
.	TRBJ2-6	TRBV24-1	ATSDRRRGSGANVLT
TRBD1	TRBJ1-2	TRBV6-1	ASSELTGEPRYT
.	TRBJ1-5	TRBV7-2	ASSLYHGTNQPQH
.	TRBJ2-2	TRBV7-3	ASSSIQGFNTGELF
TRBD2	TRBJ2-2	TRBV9	ASSVVSGGHGGELF
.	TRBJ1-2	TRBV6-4	ASRPSTNYGYT
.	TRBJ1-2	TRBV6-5	ASSYTSRVDGYT
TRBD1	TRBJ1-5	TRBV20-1	SAEGTGWVRGGQPQH
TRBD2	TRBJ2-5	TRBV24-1	ATSDSGTSSIQETQY
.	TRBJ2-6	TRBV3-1	ASSSRDGISGANVLT
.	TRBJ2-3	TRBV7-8	ASSLSWSTDTQY
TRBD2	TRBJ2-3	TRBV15	ATSRDTGLVPPDTQY
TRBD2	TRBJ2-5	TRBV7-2	ASSSGLHQETQY
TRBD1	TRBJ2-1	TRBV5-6	ASSFYGTGVDEQF
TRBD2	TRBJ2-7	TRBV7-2	ASSPRVAGVSYEQY
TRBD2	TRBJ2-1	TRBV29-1	SLGGGSNEQF
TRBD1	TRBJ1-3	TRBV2	ASRVTGGTNTIY
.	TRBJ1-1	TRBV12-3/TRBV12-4	ASRRSGALGEAF
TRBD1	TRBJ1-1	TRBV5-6	ASSLALRGPEAF
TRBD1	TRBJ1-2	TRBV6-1	ATETGGSSGYT
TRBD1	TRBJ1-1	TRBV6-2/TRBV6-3	ASSYVPGQGMNTEAF
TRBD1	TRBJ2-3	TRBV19	ASSNGRQGRSTDTQY
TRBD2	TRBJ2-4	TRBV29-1	SAVAGLAKNIQY
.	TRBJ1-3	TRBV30	AWNTGTSGNTIY
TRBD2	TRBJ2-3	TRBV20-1	SASPLLAGGRTDTQY
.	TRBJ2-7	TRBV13	ATLRGGGKEQY
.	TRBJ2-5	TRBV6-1	ASSDGGLISGETQY
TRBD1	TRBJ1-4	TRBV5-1	ASSLGSGTGSQKLF
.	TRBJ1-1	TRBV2	ASSVSMNTEAF
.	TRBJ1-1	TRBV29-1	SGGRGRNTEAF
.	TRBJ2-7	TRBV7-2	ASSFTTTYEQY
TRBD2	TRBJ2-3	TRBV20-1	SARDPKASGRVDTQY
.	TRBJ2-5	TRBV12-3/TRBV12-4	ASSTAVGATQY